This T cell receptor (beta chain) was profiled in a study of T cells in Graves' hyperthyroidism and ophthalmopathy (dated by TCRdb to the late 2010s). As for the study more broadly: To identify TCR V-J signatures that set the groups apart, the researchers used a discovery cohort of roughly 100 patients, made up of around 42 with Graves' ophthalmopathy and about 60 with stable Graves' hyperthyroidism. Prospective prediction of ophthalmopathy was tested in an independent validation cohort consisting of 18 to 20 hyperthyroidism patients and 15 to 17 patients who later progressed to ophthalmopathy. The approximately 90 discovery patients were divided at random into training and test sets in a 7:3 ratio. In addition, the study compared T-cell repertoires in thyroid tissue and in blood from five or six Graves' hyperthyroidism patients. After blood sampling, hyperthyroidism patients were treated with methimazole at a starting dose of 30 mg daily, and ophthalmopathy patients were treated with high-dose intravenous methylprednisolone. The paper reports TCR Vbeta CDR3 sequencing of over 120 peripheral blood samples: fewer than 50 ophthalmopathy, fewer than 80 hyperthyroidism and around 17 progressor patients.

Beyond this particular receptor, the publication reports: In validation, the model predicted progression to ophthalmopathy with approximately 71% sensitivity and 72.22% specificity, a median of around six months before onset. A 13 V-J signature model separated ophthalmopathy from stable hyperthyroidism, with over 85% sensitivity and roughly 81% specificity in cross-validation and 80%/75% in testing. Sample size was not statistically predetermined, and investigators were not blinded to group allocation. Most expanded thyroid clonotypes (frequency above 0.001) were also detected in blood, a finding suggesting that blood repertoires may reflect thyroid immune responses.

TCR beta CDR3 regions were amplified from RNA transcripts. The TCR CDR3 was subjected to a first round of RT-PCR using the HTBI primer set and the Qiagen OneStep RT-PCR kit. The libraries were constructed in a second round of multiplex PCR and then size-selected and purified. The libraries were sequenced on an Illumina HiSeq2000 using paired-end 100 bp reads. On the study's bioinformatics: Raw data were processed with SOAPnuke, discarding reads with adapters, uncalled bases, mean Phred below 15, or no exact constant-primer or identifier match. High-quality paired reads were merged with COPE v1.2.5, and unique nucleotide sequences were defined as clonotypes. Clonotypes were aligned to IMGT TRBV, TRBD and TRBJ reference segments using MiTCR v1.1. The analysis was restricted to V-J combinations with a frequency above 0.0001, which together covered approximately 99% of the repertoires. A TCS score was defined as the ratio of F50 (clonal expansion) to E x V (chaos), with BLOSUM62-based TCRdist applied between CDR3 peptides within each V-J. Welch's t-statistics and random forest reduced 514 V-J features to roughly 13, which were used in a naive Bayes classifier (R e1071). Using fastp trimming at Q25 and MiXCR clonotype assembly, TCRdb reanalyzed the public sequencing data and kept in-frame beta chains. Under each unique CDR3 protein, matching rows form one entry showing the most common genes and DNA. It is TCRdb's table, rather than the study itself, that gives the V and J calls and clone size. The sample table contains roughly 580,000 distinct CDR3 sequences; only one count was recorded for under 60% of them. Clones ranked in the top ten supply 8.2% of the sample.

About this clonotype itself: No antigen is known for it. Base qualities are not recorded, but no much larger clone differs from it by a single base.

Stable Graves' hyperthyroidism was defined as no progression to ophthalmopathy during 18 months of follow-up. Hyperthyroidism patients were newly diagnosed, had a disease duration of under 2 months, and were aged 18 to 65 years. Patients with uncontrolled infections, other autoimmune diseases, pregnancy or lactation were excluded. Diagnoses were established on the basis of clinical symptoms, serum thyroxine and TRAb, thyroid ultrasound, and orbital computed tomography. Total RNA was extracted using Trizol reagent, and RNA quality was assessed on an Agilent 2100 Bioanalyzer. Trimming leaves V shorter by 5 bases and J shorter by 8 bases, with the junction holding 3 bases beyond the gene matches. From its cysteine to its phenylalanine, the CDR3 spans 13 amino acids. Only the CDR3 portion is preserved as DNA: 39 bases, with reading frame beginning at the first base. CDR1 SGHAT and CDR2 FQNNGV are derived from the germline V gene.

Recombination connected TRBV11-2 to TRBJ1-4; 9 of the junction bases match TRBD1. Input material: peripheral blood or thyroid tissue (not recorded which). The receptor was isolated from a young woman with Graves' hyperthyroidism. Donor details come from another sample of the same person, matched by shared clones. Read as DNA, the sequence is TGTGCCAGCAGCACGGGACAGGGAGAAAAACTGTTTTTT. It encodes CASSTGQGEKLFF.